Below are 21 T cell receptor beta chains sequenced from a single sample in a study of blood T cell repertoires in COVID-19. TCRdb's table, derived via immunoSEQ multiplex PCR, lists solely in-frame clones and lacks some. Of about 280,000 clones in the sample, roughly 85% were seen once. Material: peripheral blood. These receptors came from a man aged 45-65 years with active or convalescent COVID-19.

Here the CDR3 reads CASSLEGTSSYEQYF. The CDR3 region has the DNA TGTGCCAGCAGCTTGGAAGGGACTAGCAGCTACGAGCAGTACTTC. The chain carries TRBV5-5 and TRBJ2-7; 9 bases are shared with TRBD2. The J segment lost 3 bases and the V segment lost 0 bases, leaving 4 bases of the junction unmatched. The CDR3 is 15 amino acids. Germline V lookup: CDR1 SGHKS, CDR2 YYEKEE (reference sequence). The full variable domain, with the rest looked up from reference TRBV5-5 and TRBJ2-7, is DAGVTQSPTHLIKTRGQQVTLRCSPISGHKSVSWYQQVLGQGPQFIFQYYEKEERGRGNFPDRFSARQFPNYSSELNVNALLLGDSALYLCASSLEGTSSYEQYFGPGTRLTVT.

This rearrangement joins TRBV4-3 to TRBJ1-2, with D perhaps matching TRBD1 (5 bases). CDR1 and CDR2 from the germline V gene are LGHNA and YSLEER. V was pared by 4 bases and J by 8 bases, with 17 bases between. The CDR3 is 14 residues long. CDR3 loop: CASSRDGRSGGYTF. CDR3 nucleotide sequence: TGCGCCAGCAGCCGGGACGGGAGATCGGGGGGCTACACCTTC.

In DNA, the CDR3 is TGTGCCAGCAGTTTCACTAGCCGGAACAATGAGCAGTTCTTC. Protein product: CASSFTSRNNEQFF. The J gene is TRBJ2-1, the V gene TRBV27; D perhaps matches TRBD2 (6 bases). Trimming pared 3 bases from V and 5 bases from J, leaving 11 bases between. In germline, CDR1 is MNHEY, CDR2 SMNVEV (reference sequence). This CDR3 has 14 amino acids.

The rearrangement joins TRBV18 to TRBJ1-1; no clear D. This CDR3 has 15 residues. Germline-derived CDR1 and CDR2 are KGHSH and LQKENI. Trimming removed 0 bases from V and 5 bases from J, with 13 bases in between. The CDR3 protein is CASSPPRLDSTEAFF. The CDR3 DNA sequence: TGTGCCAGCTCACCACCTAGGCTAGACTCGACTGAAGCTTTCTTT. Based on the CDR3 plus reference TRBV18 and TRBJ1-1, the full variable domain is NAGVMQNPRHLVRRRGQEARLRCSPMKGHSHVYWYRQLPEEGLKFMVYLQKENIIDESGMPKERFSAEFPKEGPSILRIQQVVRGDSAAYFCASSPPRLDSTEAFFGQGTRLTVV.

The CDR3 region is CATSRGGGSNQPQHF. DNA of the CDR3: TGTGCCACCAGCAGAGGGGGCGGTAGCAATCAGCCCCAGCATTTT. This chain joins TRBV15 and TRBJ1-5, with D possibly TRBD1 on 5 matching bases. V was shortened by 1 base and J by 0 bases, with 7 bases between the two germline ends. Per germline, CDR1 LNHNV and CDR2 YYDKDF (reference sequence). CDR3 length equals 15 residues.

The genes are TRBV5-4 and TRBJ1-2; possible D gene TRBD1, 5 bases. Trimming stripped 4 bases from V and 8 bases from J, with 18 bases between. There are 14 residues in the CDR3. CDR1 is SGHNT and CDR2 is YYREEE in the germline V gene (reference sequence). The CDR3 sequence: CASSPSRDFDGYTF. CDR3 in DNA: TGTGCCAGCAGCCCCTCCAGGGACTTTGACGGCTACACCTTC.

V usage is TRBV24-1 and J usage is TRBJ1-3, with 11 bases fitting TRBD1. The CDR3 consists of 17 residues. With V trimmed by 4 bases and J by 1 base, 5 bases remained unmatched. Germline V gene data show CDR1 as KGHDR and CDR2 as SFDVKD. Here the CDR3 reads CATSEKGQGGSGNTIYF. CDR3 nucleotide sequence: TGTGCCACCAGTGAGAAGGGACAGGGGGGTTCTGGAAACACCATATATTTT.

The chain employs TRBV28 and TRBJ1-6; 9 bases line up with TRBD1. Losses at the gene ends were 6 bases for V and 5 bases for J; bases not matched to a gene: 17. The CDR3 consists of 19 residues. From germline, CDR1 is MDHEN and CDR2 SYDVKM. The CDR3 loop is CASRTGDRAAWRDNSPLHF. The CDR3, as DNA: TGTGCCAGCAGGACTGGGGACAGGGCTGCGTGGCGGGATAATTCACCCCTCCACTTT.

The rearrangement links TRBV7-8 to TRBJ2-1, with a tentative D call TRBD1 (5 bases). V dropped 0 bases and J dropped 0 bases, with 9 bases sitting between them. Per germline, CDR1 SGHVS and CDR2 FQNEAQ. This CDR3 contains 16 residues. DNA for the CDR3: TGTGCCAGCAGCTTAGCAGGGCAGGGCTCCTACAATGAGCAGTTCTTC. Protein: CASSLAGQGSYNEQFF.

The chain recombines TRBV25-1 with TRBJ2-7, with D tentatively TRBD1 (6 bases). The germline CDR1 and CDR2 sequences are MGHDK and SYGVNS. The CDR3 runs to 14 residues. Trimming removed 6 bases at V and 2 bases at J, with 14 bases between. The CDR3: CASRNPGQPYEQYF. The CDR3 nucleotides are TGTGCCAGCAGAAACCCCGGACAGCCCTACGAGCAGTACTTC.

The chain joins TRBV5-8 to TRBJ1-2; TRBD1 matches at 8 bases. Germline CDR1 reads SGHTS; CDR2 reads YDEGEE. The CDR3 spans 13 residues. Losses at the gene ends were 0 bases for V and 8 bases for J; bases not matched to a gene: 3. This CDR3 reads CASSLERTGGYTF. The DNA for the CDR3 is TGTGCCAGCAGCTTGGAACGGACAGGGGGCTACACCTTC.

The chain links TRBV10-1 to TRBJ2-5; D may be TRBD1 (5 bases). This CDR3 comprises 12 residues. V was trimmed by 11 bases and J by 1 base, leaving 11 bases between them. Germline values: CDR1 WNHNN, CDR2 SYGVQD (reference sequence). CDR3 coding DNA: TGCGCCCGGCAGGGCCGCCAAGAGACCCAGTACTTC. As protein: CARQGRQETQYF.

The chain couples TRBV6-5 to TRBJ1-2; D is possibly TRBD1 (5 bases). V was shortened by 0 bases and J by 3 bases, with 11 bases between the two germline ends. This CDR3 spans 15 amino acids. Germline CDR1 reads MNHEY; CDR2 reads SVGAGI. The CDR3 nucleotides are TGTGCCAGCAGTTACTCGAATACAGGCCACTATGGCTACACCTTC. Protein sequence: CASSYSNTGHYGYTF.

This clone was observed a single time. The V call is TRBV4-1, the J call TRBJ2-1, with D possibly being TRBD2 (5 bases). The CDR3 totals 15 residues. Trimming took off 1 base at V and 4 bases at J, with 11 bases between the two ends. The germline gives CDR1 MGHRA, CDR2 YSYEKL. CDR3: CASSQVEAEYNEQFF. CDR3 bases: TGCGCCAGCAGCCAAGTTGAAGCGGAGTACAATGAGCAGTTCTTC.

This clone appeared a few times. V usage is TRBV21-1 and J usage is TRBJ1-2; the D call TRBD1 from the table was never checked on the DNA. TRBV21-1 constitutes a pseudogene. CDR3 length equals 16 residues. Written as DNA, the CDR3 is TGTGCCAGCAGCAAAGCCAACCACACGTTAAACTATGGCTACACCTTC. Translation: CASSKANHTLNYGYTF.

V gene TRBV7-8 combines with J gene TRBJ1-1, with TRBD1 as a possible D gene (6 bases). V dropped 1 base and J dropped 8 bases, with 11 bases sitting between them. Germline V gene lookup returns CDR1 SGHVS and CDR2 FQNEAQ. The CDR3 extends over 13 amino acids. The CDR3: CASSLGRQGEAFF. In DNA, the CDR3 is TGTGCCAGCAGCTTAGGTCGTCAGGGGGAAGCTTTCTTT.

V is TRBV6-1 and J is TRBJ1-5, with D perhaps TRBD1 (5 bases). The CDR3 consists of 16 residues. Deletions cut 1 base from V and 5 bases from J, with 15 bases between. CDR1 and CDR2 from the germline V gene are MNHNS and SASEGT. The CDR3 loop is CASSEVGTGFYQPQHF. The CDR3 coding sequence is TGTGCCAGCAGTGAAGTAGGCACAGGATTTTATCAGCCCCAGCATTTT.

This rearrangement joins TRBV19 to TRBJ1-1, with 10 bases aligning to TRBD1. The CDR3 spans 14 residues. Germline lookup yields CDR1 LNHDA and CDR2 SQIVND (reference sequence). J was trimmed by 5 bases and V by 8 bases; bases with no gene match: 8. The CDR3 region has the DNA TGTGCCAGTGGCCGGGACAGGGGTGGAACTGAAGCTTTCTTT. The encoded protein is CASGRDRGGTEAFF.

V is TRBV13 and J is TRBJ2-5; D ambiguous. Germline CDR1 PRHDT, CDR2 FYEKMQ (reference sequence). This CDR3 spans 12 amino acids. The V end lost 5 bases, the J end lost 4 bases, and 8 bases lay between the germline ends. CDR3 nucleotide sequence: TGTGCCAGCAGCCCCCGTAGAGAGACCCAGTACTTC. Protein product: CASSPRRETQYF.

V gene TRBV6-2 or TRBV6-3 combines with J gene TRBJ2-3; 9 nucleotides match TRBD2. J gave up 2 bases and V 3 bases, and 9 bases lay outside the gene matches. Germline V lookup: CDR1 MNHEY, CDR2 SVGEGT. This CDR3 contains 17 residues. CDR3 coding DNA: TGTGCCAGCAGTTATCCGAAAGCGGGAGGCTTCACAGATACGCAGTATTTT. This encodes CASSYPKAGGFTDTQYF.

CDR3 amino acids: CASSGGARSSYEQYF. Here the CDR3 DNA reads TGTGCCAGCAGCGGGGGGGCACGGAGCTCCTACGAGCAGTACTTC. This chain joins TRBV2 and TRBJ2-7; 8 nucleotides align to TRBD2. The CDR3 runs to 15 residues. Looked up from germline, CDR1 is SNHLY and CDR2 is FYNNEI. With 6 bases clipped from V and 0 bases from J, the junction kept 7 bases outside the gene matches.